This is a list of T cell receptor beta chains from one sample in a study of monozygotic twins with inflammatory bowel disease. TCRdb reprocessed the 5' RACE reads, keeping one entry per CDR3 protein, no DNA. The sample has approximately 150,000 distinct CDR3 sequences; the top ten hold just under 7.5%. Sample: blood. The source of these receptors is a human donor with ulcerative colitis or Crohn's disease, or a healthy co-twin of an affected twin (not recorded which). CDR3s include the opening cysteine and the closing phenylalanine or tryptophan. The order of the fields is J gene, V gene, CDR3 protein.

>TRBJ2-1|TRBV20-1
CSASRTSGRSNEQFF
>TRBJ2-3|TRBV28
CASIISGRDLDTQYF
>TRBJ2-3|TRBV5-4
CASSSANRVGTDTQYF
>TRBJ2-5|TRBV7-6
CASSLVVAGGSNPKTQYF
>TRBJ1-6|TRBV20-1
CSAYHENNSPLHF
>TRBJ2-1|TRBV20-1
CSARDREREFTEQFF
>TRBJ2-2|TRBV7-2
CASSKTGLANTGELFF
>TRBJ2-7|TRBV7-2
CASSSPGLAGLNYEQYF
>TRBJ2-7|TRBV7-9
CASSPRASGGYEQYF
>TRBJ1-6|TRBV11-2
CASSLRGRQGSYNSPLHF
>TRBJ2-2|TRBV2
CASRQGPGELFF
>TRBJ2-2|TRBV6-5
CASSYARGTGELFF
>TRBJ1-5|TRBV6-1
CAGGMAGNQPQHF
>TRBJ1-2|TRBV4-1
CASSQETQVPNYGYTF
>TRBJ1-1|TRBV10-3
CAIRPGRRENTEAFF
>TRBJ2-7|TRBV5-5
CASSFASRGRVYEQYF
>TRBJ2-1|TRBV20-1
CSANNLGVGSGEEQFF
>TRBJ2-4|TRBV2
CASKPPGDIQYF
>TRBJ2-1|TRBV11-2
CASSLYYNEQFF
>TRBJ2-6|TRBV3-1
CASSQGRDISGANVLTF
>TRBJ2-5|TRBV7-7
CASSFRFGEETQYF
>TRBJ1-5|TRBV30
CAWSLGVGQPQHF
>TRBJ1-6|TRBV5-1
CASSREVNSPLHF
>TRBJ2-5|TRBV18
CASSLRDSIGLETQYF
>TRBJ2-2|TRBV6-2/TRBV6-3
CASSYLSSGFTGELFF
>TRBJ1-4|TRBV7-6
CASSTRQGWKEKLFF
>TRBJ2-1|TRBV7-2
CASSLEVSGYNEQFF
>TRBJ2-1|TRBV20-1
CSARARTGTTRSSYNEQFF
>TRBJ2-1|TRBV5-6
CASSPWHAVFTSYNEQFF
>TRBJ2-7|TRBV7-2
CASSLTSGSTEQYF
>TRBJ2-1|TRBV3-1
CASSASGGANEQFF
>TRBJ2-4|TRBV18
CASSPDRGYSLNIQYF
>TRBJ2-7|TRBV20-1
CSAAKGTLWYEQYF
>TRBJ1-2|TRBV9
CASSGYRVDYGYTF
>TRBJ2-7|TRBV5-1
CASSLEGQGVYEQYF
>TRBJ2-5|TRBV15
CATSRDLGGRETQYF